This T cell receptor beta chain was found in a study of T cells after yellow fever vaccination. This clonotype showed up just a few times. Trimming left V 5 bases short and J 3 bases short, with 13 bases between. Per the germline V gene, CDR1 is MNHEY and CDR2 is SVGEGT. The length of the CDR3 is 15 residues. They built TCR cDNA with 5'RACE template switching, a step that put in a universal primer site and UMIs. From the 5' RACE reads, TCRdb called clonotypes with MiXCR, one entry per CDR3 protein. Here the sample spans some 150,000 distinct CDR3 sequences, around 8.5% being singletons. This clonotype was obtained from a man between 18 and 35 years old who received the YFV17D yellow fever vaccine. The specimen was CD8+ T cells sorted from PBMCs, collected 45 days after the yellow fever booster vaccination. This chain joins TRBV6-2 or TRBV6-3 and TRBJ2-2; D is perhaps TRBD1 (5 bases). CDR3 protein: CASSSPDRHTGELFF. Here the CDR3 DNA reads TGTGCCAGCAGTAGCCCTGACAGACACACCGGGGAGCTGTTTTTT.